These 26 T cell receptor beta chains were all obtained from the same sample, sequenced in a study of CD8+CD57+ T cells in acquired aplastic anemia. Whoever was chosen for sequencing had shown CD8+CD57+ cell expansion by flow cytometry. According to the study, genomic DNA was the template for TCR beta VDJ and CDR3 profiling. TCRdb recomputed calls from the reads with MiXCR, one row per CDR3 protein. This sample carries some 170,000 distinct CDR3 sequences, about 45% of them seen once, and the ten largest clones take around 1%. The sequenced material came from sorted CD4+, CD8+, or CD8+CD57+ T cells (not recorded which) from PBMCs. The receptor set was obtained from a human donor with aplastic anemia.

The CDR3 sequence: CASSLDGFGGTGELFF. The DNA of the CDR3 is TGTGCCAGCAGCTTAGATGGGTTTGGGGGCACCGGGGAGCTGTTTTTT. V is TRBV7-8 and J is TRBJ2-2; D possibly uses TRBD1 or TRBD2 (5 bases each). Deletions cut 1 base from V and 4 bases from J, with 13 bases between. The CDR3 is 16 amino acids. Germline CDR1 reads SGHVS; CDR2 reads FQNEAQ.

The gene calls are TRBV6-5 and TRBJ2-7, with D possibly matching TRBD2 (6 bases). The CDR3 is 15 residues long. Trimming cost V 2 bases and J 0 bases, with 11 bases left between them. Germline CDR1 and CDR2: MNHEY and SVGAGI. The CDR3 loop is CASSYGSGDSYEQYF. CDR3 nucleotides: TGTGCCAGCAGTTACGGGTCGGGGGACTCCTACGAGCAGTACTTC.

The table lists this clonotype with many counts. The chain employs TRBV4-1 and TRBJ2-3, with a weak D call TRBD2 (6 bases). Germline CDR1 MGHRA, CDR2 YSYEKL. The CDR3 has 14 amino acids. V lost 1 base and J 6 bases, leaving 11 bases between the germline ends. CDR3 nucleotides: TGCGCCAGCAGCCAAGGGGGCGCGGGGGATACGCAGTATTTT. Translating gives CASSQGGAGDTQYF.

This clonotype came up many times. The rearrangement uses TRBV20-1 and TRBJ2-3; D is unresolved. V was trimmed by 6 bases and J by 0 bases, leaving 13 bases between them. CDR1 is DFQATT, CDR2 SNEGSKA, per germline (reference sequence). CDR3 length equals 14 residues. The CDR3 region has the DNA TGCAGTGCCCGACGGATTCCGAGCACAGATACGCAGTATTTT. Translated: CSARRIPSTDTQYF.

This clonotype occurred once. The genes are TRBV10-2 and TRBJ2-1; 10 nucleotides line up with TRBD2. The CDR3 runs 14 residues. Germline CDR1 is WSHSY and CDR2 is SAAADI. Trimming at V came to 6 bases and at J to 5 bases, leaving 4 bases not matched to a gene. Here the CDR3 reads CASRLAGRNNEQFF. The DNA of the CDR3 is TGCGCCAGCAGACTAGCGGGGAGAAACAATGAGCAGTTCTTC.

The gene calls are TRBV5-1 and TRBJ1-6, with 8 bases matching TRBD1. Germline assignment: CDR1 SGHRS and CDR2 YFSETQ. The CDR3 covers 15 residues. Trimming removed 0 bases from V and 8 bases from J; junction bases left unmatched: 4. CDR3 nucleotide sequence: TGCGCCAGCAGCTTGGCCGCAGGGGGCGATTCACCCCTCCACTTT. Its protein product is CASSLAAGGDSPLHF.

The chain joins TRBV15 to TRBJ1-1; D perhaps matches TRBD1 (6 bases). The CDR3 runs to 14 residues. CDR1 is LNHNV, CDR2 YYDKDF, per germline (reference sequence). V shed 0 bases and J shed 5 bases, with 10 bases lying between them. Here the CDR3 reads CATSRDRGWTEAFF. As DNA, the CDR3 is TGTGCCACCAGCAGAGACAGGGGATGGACTGAAGCTTTCTTT.

This chain links TRBV7-6 with TRBJ2-3; TRBD2 matches 11 bases. The CDR3 is made up of 17 amino acids. From germline, CDR1 is SGHVS and CDR2 FNYEAQ. V dropped 4 bases and J dropped 2; count of bases not matched to a gene: 8. CDR3 sequence reads: CASSSSGTSGFTDTQYF. In DNA, the CDR3 is TGTGCCAGCAGCTCCTCCGGGACTAGCGGATTCACAGATACGCAGTATTTT.

V gene TRBV10-3 combines with J gene TRBJ1-5; D perhaps matches TRBD1 (6 bases). The CDR3 has 13 residues. V lost 7 bases and J lost 5, with 12 bases in between. The germline gives CDR1 ENHRY, CDR2 SYGVKD. As DNA, the CDR3 is TGTGCCATCACAGGGACAACGGATCAGCCCCAGCATTTT. This sequence encodes CAITGTTDQPQHF.

This clonotype was observed many times. The chain recombines TRBV5-1 with TRBJ1-2; no firm D call. The CDR3 has 14 amino acids. V was cut by 0 bases and J by 2 bases, with 8 bases left in between. The germline gives CDR1 SGHRS, CDR2 YFSETQ. CDR3 sequence (DNA): TGCGCCAGCAGCTTGGTGGCGGGGAACTATGGCTACACCTTC. Amino acids: CASSLVAGNYGYTF. The entire variable domain, with the rest obtained from reference TRBV5-1 and TRBJ1-2, is as follows: KAGVTQTPRYLIKTRGQQVTLSCSPISGHRSVSWYQQTPGQGLQFLFEYFSETQRNKGNFPGRFSGRQFSNSRSEMNVSTLELGDSALYLCASSLVAGNYGYTFGSGTRLTVV.

This clonotype was seen many times. This chain links TRBV5-1 with TRBJ1-3; D gene ambiguous. Germline CDR1 reads SGHRS; CDR2 reads YFSETQ. Trimming stripped 0 bases from V and 4 bases from J, with 8 bases between. The CDR3 covers 14 residues. Here the CDR3 DNA reads TGCGCCAGCAGCTTGGTGGGGAAGGGAAACACCATATATTTT. This codes for CASSLVGKGNTIYF. Looking up the rest from reference TRBV5-1 and TRBJ1-3 gives the full variable domain: KAGVTQTPRYLIKTRGQQVTLSCSPISGHRSVSWYQQTPGQGLQFLFEYFSETQRNKGNFPGRFSGRQFSNSRSEMNVSTLELGDSALYLCASSLVGKGNTIYFGEGSWLTVV.

The chain uses TRBV15 and TRBJ2-5; D unresolved. Germline CDR1 reads LNHNV; CDR2 reads YYDKDF (reference sequence). This CDR3 is 14 amino acids long. The V and J ends lost 1 base and 0 bases respectively, with 6 bases between them. The CDR3 protein is CATSRGQNQETQYF. In DNA form, the CDR3 reads TGTGCCACCAGCAGAGGCCAGAACCAAGAGACCCAGTACTTC.

This chain links TRBV10-3 with TRBJ1-2, with TRBD1 matching 7 bases. This CDR3 comprises 15 residues. V shed 2 bases and J 5 bases; nucleotides not matched to a gene: 8. CDR1 and CDR2 from the germline V gene are ENHRY and SYGVKD. CDR3 DNA: TGTGCCATCAGTGAGGGGACAGACTTTGGGTATGGCTACACCTTC. Protein sequence: CAISEGTDFGYGYTF.

This clonotype was counted a single time. It may be a read error: a sequence one base away is much more abundant. The chain has TRBV3-1 and TRBJ2-7; D is uncertain. Trimming took 0 bases from V and 9 from J, leaving 12 bases between them. CDR1 and CDR2 from the germline V gene are LGHDT and YNNKEL (reference sequence). The CDR3 spans 13 residues. CDR3 region: CASSQDLVSGQYF. As DNA, the CDR3 is TGTGCCAGCAGCCAAGACCTAGTATCCGGGCAGTACTTC.

The V and J genes are TRBV7-6 and TRBJ2-3, with D perhaps matching TRBD1 (6 bases). V was clipped by 7 bases and J by 5 bases, with 13 bases between them. The CDR3 contains 13 residues. Germline CDR1 and CDR2: SGHVS and FNYEAQ. CDR3 sequence: CASTLGAGDTQYF. The CDR3, as DNA: TGTGCCAGCACCTTGGGGGCGGGAGATACGCAGTATTTT.

The chain combines TRBV15 with TRBJ1-4, with a tentative D call TRBD1 (5 bases). The CDR3 runs 14 residues. V gave up 4 bases and J gave up 8 bases, with 14 bases separating them. Germline CDR1 is LNHNV and CDR2 is YYDKDF (reference sequence). DNA for the CDR3: TGTGCCACCAGCACTGGGGCCGAGGGGGAAAAACTGTTTTTT. This codes for CATSTGAEGEKLFF.

This clonotype was seen at least ten times. V gene TRBV6-1 combines with J gene TRBJ1-5, with 10 positions matching TRBD1. Germline V gene data show CDR1 as MNHNS and CDR2 as SASEGT. The V and J ends lost 5 bases and 5 bases, in that order; junction bases with no gene match: 6. This CDR3 has 15 residues. The CDR3 sequence is CASSIRDRGDQPQHF. The CDR3 nucleotides are TGTGCCAGCAGTATCCGGGACAGGGGCGATCAGCCCCAGCATTTT.

This clonotype turned up a few times. V is TRBV3-1 and J is TRBJ2-2, with 12 bases lining up with TRBD1. The CDR3 runs 15 residues. Germline CDR1 reads LGHDT; CDR2 reads YNNKEL (reference sequence). V lost 4 bases, J lost 5 bases, and 2 bases stayed unmatched. DNA of the CDR3: TGTGCCAGCAGCCGGGACAGGGGGCGGACCGGGGAGCTGTTTTTT. Protein product: CASSRDRGRTGELFF.

This clonotype was counted a few times. V and J are TRBV3-1 and TRBJ2-1, with TRBD1 identical over 7 bases. The CDR3 runs to 16 residues. V lost 5 bases, J lost 5 bases, and 12 bases stayed unmatched. Germline CDR1 LGHDT, CDR2 YNNKEL (reference sequence). The CDR3 loop reads CASSFRQGIYDNEQFF. CDR3 DNA: TGTGCCAGCAGCTTTAGACAGGGAATCTACGACAATGAGCAGTTCTTC.

J is TRBJ2-5 and V is TRBV2, with D hard to call. Trimming took off 5 bases at V and 5 bases at J, with 12 bases between the two ends. The CDR3 totals 13 residues. Germline V gene lookup returns CDR1 SNHLY and CDR2 FYNNEI. Written as DNA, the CDR3 is TGTGCCAGCAGTTTTAACCTGCAGGAGACCCAGTACTTC. It yields the protein CASSFNLQETQYF.

The V call is TRBV7-9, the J call TRBJ2-3; no firm D call. Germline CDR1 is SEHNR and CDR2 is FQNEAQ (reference sequence). Trimming took 2 bases from V and 3 from J, leaving 3 bases between them. There are 12 residues in the CDR3. The CDR3 sequence is CASSLRTDTQYF. CDR3 DNA sequence: TGTGCCAGCAGCTTAAGAACAGATACGCAGTATTTT.

Many counts were recorded for this clonotype. The gene calls are TRBV7-9 and TRBJ1-1; unclear D gene. Germline CDR1 and CDR2: SEHNR and FQNEAQ (reference sequence). This CDR3 region has 14 residues. Trimming cost V 2 bases and J 5 bases, with 12 bases left between them. Written as DNA, the CDR3 is TGTGCCAGCAGCTTACACTTGACGGGAACTGAAGCTTTCTTT. Translated, it gives CASSLHLTGTEAFF. The variable domain in full, with the rest retrieved from reference TRBV7-9 and TRBJ1-1, is DTGVSQNPRHKITKRGQNVTFRCDPISEHNRLYWYRQTLGQGPEFLTYFQNEAQLEKSRLLSDRFSAERPKGSFSTLEIQRTEQGDSAMYLCASSLHLTGTEAFFGQGTRLTVV.

The V call is TRBV10-3, the J call TRBJ2-7; 10 nucleotides line up with TRBD1. This CDR3 is 15 amino acids long. The V and J ends lost 6 bases and 6 bases, in that order; junction bases with no gene match: 11. Germline V gene sequence: CDR1 ENHRY, CDR2 SYGVKD. This chain's CDR3 is CAISDGTGVSGEQYF. DNA of the CDR3: TGTGCCATCAGCGACGGGACAGGGGTTTCGGGCGAGCAGTACTTC.

Here the CDR3 reads CATSDSAGIYNEQFF. CDR3 bases: TGTGCCACCAGTGATTCTGCAGGGATCTACAATGAGCAGTTCTTC. V usage is TRBV24-1 and J usage is TRBJ2-1; tentatively, D is TRBD1 (5 bases). The CDR3 covers 15 residues. Between the trimmed V and J ends, which lost 2 bases and 3 bases, there was a span of 10 bases. The germline V gene has CDR1 KGHDR and CDR2 SFDVKD.

On this clonotype itself: A much larger clone sits a single nucleotide away, making a read error possible. Given the absence of the conserved phenylalanine or tryptophan at the CDR3 end, a read error is likely. V gene TRBV6-1 combines with J gene TRBJ2-7, with D perhaps matching TRBD2 (5 bases). Trimming removed 2 bases from V and 7 bases from J, with 9 bases in between. Germline V CDR1 and CDR2: MNHNS, SASEGT. This CDR3 has 12 residues. The CDR3, as DNA: TGTGCCAGCAGTGAACGGGGAAGGGAGCAGTACCTC. It specifies CASSERGREQYL.

The chain couples TRBV15 to TRBJ2-3, with a possible D match to TRBD2 (7 bases). The CDR3 covers 14 residues. Trimming pared 3 bases from V and 5 bases from J, leaving 12 bases between. Germline V lookup: CDR1 LNHNV, CDR2 YYDKDF (reference sequence). CDR3 amino acids: CATSSSRGGDTQYF. The CDR3 DNA follows: TGTGCCACCAGCAGCTCAAGGGGGGGAGATACGCAGTATTTT.